This T cell receptor (beta chain) originates from a study of somatic mutations in cytotoxic T cells in rheumatoid arthritis. For the study at large: Among the T-cell populations stained with V beta antibodies, some were separated by flow sorting at nearly 100% purity, including V beta1+ cells whose TCRB was sequenced.

Some clones are missing from TCRdb's copy, which holds only in-frame ones; the method was immunoSEQ multiplex PCR. The sample lists about 36,000 clones; around 80% were seen once. The CDR3 has 17 amino acids. In germline, CDR1 is SGHTA, CDR2 FQGTGA. V dropped 0 bases and J dropped 0 bases, with 12 bases sitting between them. The sequencing input was CD8+ T cells sorted from blood. This chain joins TRBV7-3 and TRBJ2-1, with D possibly matching TRBD2 (6 bases). This clonotype was sampled from a man aged 35-49 years in good health. CDR3: CASSLTPSVSSYNEQFF. For the CDR3, the DNA is TGTGCCAGCAGCTTAACGCCTAGCGTATCCTCCTACAATGAGCAGTTCTTC.